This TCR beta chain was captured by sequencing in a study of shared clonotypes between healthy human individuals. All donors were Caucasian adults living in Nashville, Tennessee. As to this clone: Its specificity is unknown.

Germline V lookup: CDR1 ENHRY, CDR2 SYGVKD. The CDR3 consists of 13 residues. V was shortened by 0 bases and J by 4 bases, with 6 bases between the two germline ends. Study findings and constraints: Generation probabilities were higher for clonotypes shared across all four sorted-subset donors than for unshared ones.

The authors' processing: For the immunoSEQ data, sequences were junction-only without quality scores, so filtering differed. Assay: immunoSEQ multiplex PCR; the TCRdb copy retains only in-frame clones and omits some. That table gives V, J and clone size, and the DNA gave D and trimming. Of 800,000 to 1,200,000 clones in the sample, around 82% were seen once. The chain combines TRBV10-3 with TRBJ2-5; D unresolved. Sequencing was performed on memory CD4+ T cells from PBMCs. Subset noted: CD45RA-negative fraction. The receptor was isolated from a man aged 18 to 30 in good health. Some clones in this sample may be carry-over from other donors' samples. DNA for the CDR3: TGTGCCATCAGTGAGTCGACCGGAGAGACCCAGTACTTC. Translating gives CAISESTGETQYF.